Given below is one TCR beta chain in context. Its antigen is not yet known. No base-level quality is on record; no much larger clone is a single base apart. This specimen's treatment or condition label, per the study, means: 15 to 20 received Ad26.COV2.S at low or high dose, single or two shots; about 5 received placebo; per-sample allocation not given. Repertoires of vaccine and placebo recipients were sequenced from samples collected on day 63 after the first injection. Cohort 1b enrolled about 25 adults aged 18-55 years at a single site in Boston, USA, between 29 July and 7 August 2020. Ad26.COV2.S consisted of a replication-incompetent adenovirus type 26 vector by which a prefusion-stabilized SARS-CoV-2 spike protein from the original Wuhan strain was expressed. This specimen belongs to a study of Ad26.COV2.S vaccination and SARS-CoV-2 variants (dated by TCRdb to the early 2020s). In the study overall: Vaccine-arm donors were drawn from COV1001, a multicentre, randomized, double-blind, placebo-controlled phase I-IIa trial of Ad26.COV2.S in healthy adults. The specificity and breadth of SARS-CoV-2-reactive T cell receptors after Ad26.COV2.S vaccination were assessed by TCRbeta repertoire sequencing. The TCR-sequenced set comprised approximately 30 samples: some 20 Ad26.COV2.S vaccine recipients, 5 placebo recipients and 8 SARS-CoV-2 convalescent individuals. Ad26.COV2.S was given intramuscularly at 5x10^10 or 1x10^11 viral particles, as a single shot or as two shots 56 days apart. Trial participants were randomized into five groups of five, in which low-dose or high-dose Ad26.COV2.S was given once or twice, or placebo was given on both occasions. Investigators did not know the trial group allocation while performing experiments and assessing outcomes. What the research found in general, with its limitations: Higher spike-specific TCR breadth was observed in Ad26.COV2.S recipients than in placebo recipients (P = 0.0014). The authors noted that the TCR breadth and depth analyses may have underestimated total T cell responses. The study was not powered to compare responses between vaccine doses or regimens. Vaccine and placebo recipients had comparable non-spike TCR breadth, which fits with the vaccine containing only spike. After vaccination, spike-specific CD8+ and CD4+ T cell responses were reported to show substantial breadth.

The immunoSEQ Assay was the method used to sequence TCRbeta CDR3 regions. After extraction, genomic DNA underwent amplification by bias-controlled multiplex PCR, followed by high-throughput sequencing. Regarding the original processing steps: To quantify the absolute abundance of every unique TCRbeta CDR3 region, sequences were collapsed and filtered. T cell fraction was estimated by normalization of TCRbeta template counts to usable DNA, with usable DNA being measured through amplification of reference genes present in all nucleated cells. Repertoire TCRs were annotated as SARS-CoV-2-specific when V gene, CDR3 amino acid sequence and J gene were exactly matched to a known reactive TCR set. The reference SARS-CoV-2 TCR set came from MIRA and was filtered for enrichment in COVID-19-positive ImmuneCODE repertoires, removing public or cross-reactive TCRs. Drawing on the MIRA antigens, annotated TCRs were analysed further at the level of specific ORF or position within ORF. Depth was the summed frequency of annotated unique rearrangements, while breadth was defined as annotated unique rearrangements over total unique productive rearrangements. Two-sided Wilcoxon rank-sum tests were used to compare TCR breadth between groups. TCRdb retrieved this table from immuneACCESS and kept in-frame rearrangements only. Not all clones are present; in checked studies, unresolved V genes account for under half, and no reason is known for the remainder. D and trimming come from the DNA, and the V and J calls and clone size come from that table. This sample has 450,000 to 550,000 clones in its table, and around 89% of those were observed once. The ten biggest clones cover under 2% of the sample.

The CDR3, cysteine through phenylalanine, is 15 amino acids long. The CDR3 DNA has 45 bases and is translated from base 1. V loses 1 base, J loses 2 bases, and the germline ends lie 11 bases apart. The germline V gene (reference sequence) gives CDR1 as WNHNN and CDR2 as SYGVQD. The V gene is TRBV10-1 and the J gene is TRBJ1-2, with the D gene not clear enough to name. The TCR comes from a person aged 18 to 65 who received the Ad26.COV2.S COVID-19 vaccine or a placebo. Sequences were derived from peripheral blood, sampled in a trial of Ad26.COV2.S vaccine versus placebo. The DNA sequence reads TGCGCCAGCAGTGAGTTTATCGGCAGCAACTATGGCTACACCTTC. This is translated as CASSEFIGSNYGYTF.